This entry features one TCR beta chain sequence. This entry comes from a study of blood T cell repertoires in COVID-19. Study details: The analysed material was cDNA or gDNA that came from T cells, B-cell-depleted T cells, or PBMCs.

Germline CDR1 SEHNR, CDR2 FQNEAQ (reference sequence). Trimming stripped 3 bases from V and 8 bases from J, with 13 bases between. This CDR3 is built from 13 residues. TCRdb keeps only in-frame clones here, not all; method: immunoSEQ multiplex PCR. The sample has some 240,000 clones, around 83% seen once. The receptor was isolated from a woman aged 60-70 years with active or convalescent COVID-19. V and J are TRBV7-9 and TRBJ1-2; D might be TRBD1 (5 bases). Sequences were obtained from peripheral blood. The CDR3 nucleotides read TGTGCCAGCAGCTTGCAGACAGAAGAAGGCTACACCTTC. Its protein is CASSLQTEEGYTF.